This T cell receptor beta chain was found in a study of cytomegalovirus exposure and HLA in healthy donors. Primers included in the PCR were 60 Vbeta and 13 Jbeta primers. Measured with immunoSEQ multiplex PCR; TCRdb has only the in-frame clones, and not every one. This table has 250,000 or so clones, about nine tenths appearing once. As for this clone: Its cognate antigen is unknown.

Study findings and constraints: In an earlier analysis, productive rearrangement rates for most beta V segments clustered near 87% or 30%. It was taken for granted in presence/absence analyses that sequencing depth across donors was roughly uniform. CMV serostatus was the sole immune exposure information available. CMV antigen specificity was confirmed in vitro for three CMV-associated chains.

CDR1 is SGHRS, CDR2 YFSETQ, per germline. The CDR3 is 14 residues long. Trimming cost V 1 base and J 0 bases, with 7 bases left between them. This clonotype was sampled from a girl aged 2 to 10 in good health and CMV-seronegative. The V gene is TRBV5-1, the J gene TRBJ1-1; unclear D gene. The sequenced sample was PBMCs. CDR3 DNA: TGCGCCAGCAGCTTGCGGAGCATGAACACTGAAGCTTTCTTT. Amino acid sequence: CASSLRSMNTEAFF.